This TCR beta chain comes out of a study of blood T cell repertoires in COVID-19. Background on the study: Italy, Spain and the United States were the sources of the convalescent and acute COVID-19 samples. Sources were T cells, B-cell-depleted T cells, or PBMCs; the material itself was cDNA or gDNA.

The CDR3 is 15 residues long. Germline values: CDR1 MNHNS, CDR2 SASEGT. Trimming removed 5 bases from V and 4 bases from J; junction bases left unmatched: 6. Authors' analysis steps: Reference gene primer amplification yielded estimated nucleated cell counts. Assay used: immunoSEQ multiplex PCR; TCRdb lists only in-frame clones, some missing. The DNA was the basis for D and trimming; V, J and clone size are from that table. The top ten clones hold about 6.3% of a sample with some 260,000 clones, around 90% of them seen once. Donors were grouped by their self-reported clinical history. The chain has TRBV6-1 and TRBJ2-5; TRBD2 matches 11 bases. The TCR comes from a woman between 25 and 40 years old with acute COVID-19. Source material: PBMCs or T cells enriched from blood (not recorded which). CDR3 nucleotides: TGTGCCAGCAGTTTTAGCGGGGGGGCCGGAGAGACCCAGTACTTC. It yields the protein CASSFSGGAGETQYF.